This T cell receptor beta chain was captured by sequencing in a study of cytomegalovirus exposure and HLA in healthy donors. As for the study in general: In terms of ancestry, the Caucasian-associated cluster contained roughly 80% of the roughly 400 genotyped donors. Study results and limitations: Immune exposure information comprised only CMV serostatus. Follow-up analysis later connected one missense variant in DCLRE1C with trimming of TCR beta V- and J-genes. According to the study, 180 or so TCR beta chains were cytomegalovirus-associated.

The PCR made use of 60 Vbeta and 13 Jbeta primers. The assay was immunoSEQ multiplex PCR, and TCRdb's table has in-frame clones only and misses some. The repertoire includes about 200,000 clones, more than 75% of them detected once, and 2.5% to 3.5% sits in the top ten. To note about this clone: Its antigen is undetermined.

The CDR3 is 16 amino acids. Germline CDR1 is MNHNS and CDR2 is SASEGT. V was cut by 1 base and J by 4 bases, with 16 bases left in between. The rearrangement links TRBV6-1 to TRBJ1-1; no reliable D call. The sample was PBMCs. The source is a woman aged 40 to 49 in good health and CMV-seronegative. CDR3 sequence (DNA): TGTGCCAGCAGTGAAGGTTGGGTGCTAGAGAGCACTGAAGCTTTCTTT. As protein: CASSEGWVLESTEAFF.